This T cell receptor beta chain was identified in a study of T cells in Graves' hyperthyroidism and ophthalmopathy. Broader study findings: Most clonotypes expanded in the thyroid (above 0.001) were also present in blood. The model foresaw ophthalmopathy a median around seven months prior to onset.

On this clonotype itself: Its specificity is unknown.

PBMCs were sourced from about 10 ml fresh peripheral blood. The V gene end was trimmed by 5 bases and the J gene end by 5 bases; junction bases not matched to a gene: 5. CDR3 size: 16 residues. Germline lookup yields CDR1 SEHNR and CDR2 FQNEAQ (reference sequence). TCR beta CDR3 regions were amplified from RNA. Using the HTBI primer set, a first-round RT-PCR was run on the TCR CDR3. MiXCR, applied by TCRdb to the multiplex PCR reads, yields one record per CDR3 protein. The profile shows hundreds of thousands of distinct CDR3 sequences, roughly 14% of them singletons. This receptor was taken from a woman aged 18-35 years with Graves' hyperthyroidism. V gene TRBV7-9 combines with J gene TRBJ2-3; 15 bases match TRBD2. The sequenced sample was blood. The CDR3 sequence: CASSAGLAGGVDTQYF. The CDR3 DNA reads TGTGCCAGCAGCGCGGGACTAGCGGGAGGTGTAGATACGCAGTATTTT.